The text below deals with one TCR beta chain. Its antigen is not known. This sample is part of a study of blood T cells in healthy people across ages. The CDR3 runs 19 residues. J lost 0 bases, V lost 1 base, and 13 bases had no gene match. From germline, CDR1 is SGHRS and CDR2 YFSETQ. Study observations and caveats: Unsorted PBMCs blocked a conclusive comparison of naive and antigen-experienced cells.

Every sample yielded at least 6 million isolated PBMCs. A sample-barcoded 5' primer and a J-beta primer mix were used in a second PCR of roughly 7 to 11 cycles. Each cDNA molecule, via a template-switch adaptor with 12 random nucleotides, was tagged. TCRdb analysed the 5' RACE reads with MiXCR anew, one entry per CDR3 protein. The table records more than 800,000 distinct CDR3 sequences, 45% of them present only once. Sequences were obtained from blood. The clonotype originates from a woman aged 55-69 years in good health. The chain uses TRBV5-1 and TRBJ2-5, with TRBD2 identical over 9 bases. CDR3 residues: CASSLLFERSSGNQETQYF. The CDR3 DNA reads TGCGCCAGCAGCTTGTTATTTGAAAGGTCTAGCGGGAACCAAGAGACCCAGTACTTC.